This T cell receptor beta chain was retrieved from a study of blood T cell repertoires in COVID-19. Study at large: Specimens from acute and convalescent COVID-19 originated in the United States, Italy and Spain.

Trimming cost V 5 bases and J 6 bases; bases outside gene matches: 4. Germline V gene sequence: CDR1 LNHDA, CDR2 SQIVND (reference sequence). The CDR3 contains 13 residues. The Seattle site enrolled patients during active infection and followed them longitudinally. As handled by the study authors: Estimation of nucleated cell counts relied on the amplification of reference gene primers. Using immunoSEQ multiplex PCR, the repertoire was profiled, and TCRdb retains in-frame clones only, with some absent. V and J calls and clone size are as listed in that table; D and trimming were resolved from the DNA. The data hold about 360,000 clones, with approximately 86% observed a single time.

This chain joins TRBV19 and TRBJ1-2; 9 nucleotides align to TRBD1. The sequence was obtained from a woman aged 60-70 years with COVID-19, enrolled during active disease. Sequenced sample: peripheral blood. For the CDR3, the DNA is TGTGCCAGTAGTGGGACAGGGTATGATGGCTACACCTTC. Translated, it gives CASSGTGYDGYTF.